Presented here are 15 T cell receptor beta chains from one specimen sequenced in a study of CD8 T cells in ankylosing spondylitis. TCRdb itself ran the 5' RACE reads through MiXCR, one entry per CDR3 protein. The sample yields 300,000 to 350,000 distinct CDR3 sequences, less than 25% seen once. Sequences were obtained from blood, either unsorted or a sorted T cell fraction (not recorded which). The receptors stem from a female donor with ankylosing spondylitis or in good health (not recorded which).

This clonotype was seen ten or more times. The V and J genes are TRBV20-1 and TRBJ2-4; 10 nucleotides match TRBD2. The CDR3 consists of 16 residues. Germline V gene data show CDR1 as DFQATT and CDR2 as SNEGSKA (reference sequence). J gave up 8 bases and V 0 bases, and 10 bases lay outside the gene matches. The chain's CDR3 is CSARDPSGRAGYIQYF. The DNA of the CDR3 is TGCAGTGCTAGAGATCCAAGCGGGAGGGCCGGGTACATTCAGTACTTC.

The chain recombines TRBV4-3 with TRBJ2-1; D remains unclear. This CDR3 is 15 amino acids long. Germline V gene data show CDR1 as LGHNA and CDR2 as YSLEER. V lost 1 base to trimming and J lost 0 bases, with 7 bases between them. The CDR3 coding sequence is TGCGCCAGCAGCCAAGGCGGATACTCCTACAATGAGCAGTTCTTC. Translated: CASSQGGYSYNEQFF.

The DNA of the CDR3 is TGCGCCAGCTACCTCGGACAGGGGGGGCCGGGCGAGACCCAGTACTTC. Translation gives CASYLGQGGPGETQYF. The J gene is TRBJ2-5, the V gene TRBV5-1, with 10 bases lining up with TRBD1. The CDR3 extends over 16 amino acids. In germline, CDR1 is SGHRS, CDR2 YFSETQ. The V segment lost 7 bases and the J segment 5 bases; nucleotides outside the gene matches: 14. Using reference TRBV5-1 and TRBJ2-5 for the parts outside the CDR3, the full variable domain is KAGVTQTPRYLIKTRGQQVTLSCSPISGHRSVSWYQQTPGQGLQFLFEYFSETQRNKGNFPGRFSGRQFSNSRSEMNVSTLELGDSALYLCASYLGQGGPGETQYFGPGTRLLVL.

This clonotype was detected many times. The chain uses TRBV29-1 and TRBJ2-3, with D possibly being TRBD2 (5 bases). CDR3 size: 12 residues. V gave up 0 bases and J gave up 4 bases, with 5 bases separating them. Germline-derived CDR1 and CDR2 are SQVTM and ANQGSEA. The CDR3: CSVEDSADTQYF. The CDR3 bases are TGCAGCGTTGAAGATAGCGCAGATACGCAGTATTTT.

Only a few counts were recorded for this clonotype. This sequence joins TRBV5-6 and TRBJ1-1, with D perhaps matching TRBD1 (6 bases). Germline V gene lookup returns CDR1 SGHDT and CDR2 YYEEEE. The CDR3 has 14 amino acids. V was cut by 4 bases and J by 4 bases, with 14 bases left in between. For the CDR3, the DNA is TGTGCCAGCAGCCTTATAGTAGGGGGCACTGAAGCTTTCTTT. Translated: CASSLIVGGTEAFF.

The table lists this clonotype with a few counts. The chain carries TRBV7-2 and TRBJ2-7; possible D gene TRBD1, 5 bases. There are 14 residues in the CDR3. From germline, CDR1 is SGHTA and CDR2 FQGNSA. The germline V and J ends were trimmed by 4 bases and 4 bases, with 14 bases remaining between them. CDR3 region: CASSSRVSGYEQYF. In DNA form, the CDR3 reads TGTGCCAGCAGCTCCCGGGTCTCAGGGTACGAGCAGTACTTC.

Only a few counts were recorded for this clonotype. This chain connects TRBV5-6 to TRBJ1-1, with a possible D match to TRBD1 (5 bases). Germline V gene sequence: CDR1 SGHDT, CDR2 YYEEEE. V lost 5 bases to trimming and J lost 1 base, with 12 bases between them. This CDR3 has 14 residues. This chain's CDR3 is CASRLRGENTEAFF. For the CDR3, the DNA is TGTGCCAGCAGACTACGGGGGGAGAACACTGAAGCTTTCTTT.

This clonotype appeared many times. V and J are TRBV10-3 and TRBJ2-5, with D possibly matching TRBD1 (5 bases). CDR1 and CDR2 (germline): ENHRY, SYGVKD. Trimming stripped 10 bases from V and 1 base from J, with 16 bases between. This CDR3 is 14 amino acids long. Here the CDR3 DNA reads TGTGCCACACAGGACGTCAGAGCCCAAGAGACCCAGTACTTC. Encoded protein: CATQDVRAQETQYF.

This clonotype has only one observation. The chain uses TRBV2 and TRBJ2-7, with 10 bases identical to TRBD2. The V gene's germline CDR1 is SNHLY and CDR2 FYNNEI. Trimming took 6 bases from V and 7 from J; bases not matched to a gene: 12. The length of the CDR3 is 15 residues. In DNA form, the CDR3 reads TGTGCCAGCAGAGTGGCGCTAGCGGGAGTTGGTGAGCAGTACTTC. Its translation is CASRVALAGVGEQYF. The variable domain in full, completed from reference TRBV2 and TRBJ2-7, reads EPEVTQTPSHQVTQMGQEVILRCVPISNHLYFYWYRQILGQKVEFLVSFYNNEISEKSEIFDDQFSVERPDGSNFTLKIRSTKLEDSAMYFCASRVALAGVGEQYFGPGTRLTVT.

V usage is TRBV20-1 and J usage is TRBJ2-7; 7 bases map to TRBD1. V dropped 3 bases and J dropped 5; count of bases not matched to a gene: 10. In germline, CDR1 is DFQATT, CDR2 SNEGSKA (reference sequence). The CDR3 has 14 amino acids. The chain's CDR3 is CSASLRGRMDEQYF. DNA of the CDR3: TGCAGTGCTAGTCTGAGGGGGCGGATGGACGAGCAGTACTTC.

This clonotype showed up just a few times. The V gene is TRBV2, the J gene TRBJ1-2, with D perhaps matching TRBD1 (5 bases). The CDR3 spans 15 residues. From germline, CDR1 is SNHLY and CDR2 FYNNEI. Trimming left V 1 base short and J 7 bases short, with 16 bases between. The CDR3 spells CASSEGLAGPGGYTF. CDR3 bases: TGTGCCAGCAGTGAAGGCTTGGCAGGGCCCGGTGGCTACACCTTC.

This clonotype has just a few counts. This chain joins TRBV7-9 and TRBJ2-1; D possibly matches TRBD1 or TRBD2 (7 bases each). Per germline, CDR1 SEHNR and CDR2 FQNEAQ (reference sequence). This CDR3 contains 15 residues. Between the trimmed V and J ends, which lost 3 bases and 8 bases, there was a span of 17 bases. CDR3 sequence reads: CASSLAAGGGHEQFF. DNA of the CDR3: TGTGCCAGCAGCTTGGCCGCAGGGGGGGGTCATGAGCAGTTCTTC.

The chain is built from TRBV6-1 and TRBJ1-2; D perhaps matches TRBD1 (6 bases). Germline V lookup: CDR1 MNHNS, CDR2 SASEGT. Trimming took 5 bases from V and 2 from J, leaving 15 bases between them. The CDR3 totals 15 residues. The CDR3 DNA reads TGTGCCAGCAGTCTCTCAGGGGTTGGAAACTATGGCTACACCTTC. Translating it yields CASSLSGVGNYGYTF.

The V call is TRBV3-1, the J call TRBJ1-4; D possibly corresponds to TRBD1 (5 bases). Germline values: CDR1 LGHDT, CDR2 YNNKEL (reference sequence). The germline V and J ends were trimmed by 3 bases and 8 bases, with 16 bases remaining between them. The CDR3 totals 15 residues. The CDR3 coding sequence is TGTGCCAGCAGCCAGCGGGGGGTCCCGGGCGAAAAACTGTTTTTT. It yields the protein CASSQRGVPGEKLFF.

This clonotype was counted once. V and J are TRBV5-1 and TRBJ2-1; 12 bases agree with TRBD2. The V gene's germline CDR1 is SGHRS and CDR2 YFSETQ. This CDR3 is built from 18 residues. V lost 0 bases to trimming and J lost 8 bases; unmatched junction nucleotides: 12. CDR3 DNA: TGCGCCAGCAGCTTGGAAACTAGCGGGAGGCACCCCTCATATGAGCAGTTCTTC. It specifies CASSLETSGRHPSYEQFF. Full variable domain (remainder filled in from reference TRBV5-1 and TRBJ2-1): KAGVTQTPRYLIKTRGQQVTLSCSPISGHRSVSWYQQTPGQGLQFLFEYFSETQRNKGNFPGRFSGRQFSNSRSEMNVSTLELGDSALYLCASSLETSGRHPSYEQFFGPGTRLTVL.